This T cell receptor (beta chain) was identified in a study of neoadjuvant nivolumab and ipilimumab in lung cancer. Regarding the study as a whole: Blood richness before therapy tracked richness in tumors resected after neoadjuvant therapy. Compared with tumor-adjacent uninvolved lung, resected tumors showed greater richness and clonality. Only a single major-pathologic-response sample was available for clonality analysis.

Points on this clone: The antigen is unknown.

Only in-frame clones appear in the TCRdb table, and some are missing; sequencing was by immunoSEQ multiplex PCR. The repertoire holds fewer than 40,000 clones, with 92% as singletons. The CDR3 is 15 residues long. Trimming pared 3 bases from V and 3 bases from J, leaving 15 bases between. Germline assignment: CDR1 SGHNT and CDR2 YYREEE (reference sequence). The rearrangement joins TRBV5-4 to TRBJ2-5; D is tentatively TRBD1 or TRBD2 (5 bases each). The TCR sequence derives from an adult with non-small cell lung cancer. This sample comprised peripheral blood, obtained after neoadjuvant nivolumab, alone or with ipilimumab, at or shortly before surgery. The CDR3 reads CASSSSPFREETQYF. The CDR3 nucleotides are TGTGCCAGCAGCTCTAGCCCTTTCAGGGAAGAGACCCAGTACTTC.